This TCR beta chain came from a study of cytomegalovirus exposure and HLA in healthy donors. This clone was detected once. The CDR3 runs to 16 residues. Per the germline V gene, CDR1 is SGHDT and CDR2 is YYEEEE. The J segment lost 3 bases and the V segment lost 0 bases, leaving 2 bases of the junction unmatched. Some clones are missing from TCRdb's copy, which holds only in-frame ones; the method was immunoSEQ multiplex PCR. The sample lists 150,000 to 250,000 clones; 65% to 90% were seen once. The source material was PBMCs. The TCR sequence derives from a woman in her 30s in good health and CMV-seropositive. This rearrangement joins TRBV5-6 to TRBJ2-3; 12 bases agree with TRBD2. CDR3 coding DNA: TGTGCCAGCAGCTTGGGACTAGCGGGAGCTACAGATACGCAGTATTTT. Translation: CASSLGLAGATDTQYF.